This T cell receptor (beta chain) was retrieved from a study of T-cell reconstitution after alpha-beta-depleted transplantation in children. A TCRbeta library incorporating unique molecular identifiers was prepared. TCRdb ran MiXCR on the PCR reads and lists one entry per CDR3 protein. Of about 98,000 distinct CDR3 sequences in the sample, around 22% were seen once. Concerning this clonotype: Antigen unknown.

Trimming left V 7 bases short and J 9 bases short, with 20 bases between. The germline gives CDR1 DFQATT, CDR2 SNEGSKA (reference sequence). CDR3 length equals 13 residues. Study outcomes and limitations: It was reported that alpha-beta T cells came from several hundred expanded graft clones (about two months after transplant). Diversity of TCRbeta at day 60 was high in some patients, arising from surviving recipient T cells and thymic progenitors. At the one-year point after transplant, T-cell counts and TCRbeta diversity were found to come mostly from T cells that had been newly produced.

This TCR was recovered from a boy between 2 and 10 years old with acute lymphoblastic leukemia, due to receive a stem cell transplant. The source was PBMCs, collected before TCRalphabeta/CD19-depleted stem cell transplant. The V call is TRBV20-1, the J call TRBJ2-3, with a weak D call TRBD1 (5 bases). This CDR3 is CSVLTDHPSTQYF. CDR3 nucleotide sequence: TGCAGTGTACTGACAGATCACCCTTCAACGCAGTATTTT.